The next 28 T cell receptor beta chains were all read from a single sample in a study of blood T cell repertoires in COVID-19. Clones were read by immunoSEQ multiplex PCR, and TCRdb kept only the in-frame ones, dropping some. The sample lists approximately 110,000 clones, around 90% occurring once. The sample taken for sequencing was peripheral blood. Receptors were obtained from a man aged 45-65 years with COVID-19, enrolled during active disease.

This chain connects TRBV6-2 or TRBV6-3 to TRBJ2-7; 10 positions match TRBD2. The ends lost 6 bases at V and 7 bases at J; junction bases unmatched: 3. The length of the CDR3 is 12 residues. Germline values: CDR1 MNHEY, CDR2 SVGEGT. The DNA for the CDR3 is TGTGCCAGCAGCTCTAGCGGGAGTGAGCAGTACGTC. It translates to CASSSSGSEQYV.

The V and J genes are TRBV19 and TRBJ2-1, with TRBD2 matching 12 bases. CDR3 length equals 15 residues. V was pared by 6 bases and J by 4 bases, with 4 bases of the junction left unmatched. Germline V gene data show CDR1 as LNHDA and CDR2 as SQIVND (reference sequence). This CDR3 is CASSLLAGGYNEQFF. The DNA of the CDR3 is TGTGCCAGTAGCTTACTAGCGGGGGGATACAATGAGCAGTTCTTC.

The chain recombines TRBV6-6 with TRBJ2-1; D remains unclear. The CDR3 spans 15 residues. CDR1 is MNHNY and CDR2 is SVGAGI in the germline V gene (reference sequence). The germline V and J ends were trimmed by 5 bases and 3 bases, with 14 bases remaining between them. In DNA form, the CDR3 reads TGTGCCAGCAGTACCCGATCCGGAGTCTACAATGAGCAGTTCTTC. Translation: CASSTRSGVYNEQFF.

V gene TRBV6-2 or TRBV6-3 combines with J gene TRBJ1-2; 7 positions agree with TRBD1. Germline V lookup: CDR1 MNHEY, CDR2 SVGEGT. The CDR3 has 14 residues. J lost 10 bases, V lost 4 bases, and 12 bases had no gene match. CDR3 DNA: TGTGCCAGCAGTTCCCTCGGGACAGAGTCTTCCTACACCTTC. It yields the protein CASSSLGTESSYTF.

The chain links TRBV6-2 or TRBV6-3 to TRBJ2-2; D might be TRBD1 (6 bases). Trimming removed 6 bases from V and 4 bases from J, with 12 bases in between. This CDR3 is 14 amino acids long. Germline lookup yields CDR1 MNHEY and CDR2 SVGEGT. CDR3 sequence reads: CASSPTGPTGELFF. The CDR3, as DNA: TGTGCCAGCAGCCCGACAGGACCCACCGGGGAGCTGTTTTTT.

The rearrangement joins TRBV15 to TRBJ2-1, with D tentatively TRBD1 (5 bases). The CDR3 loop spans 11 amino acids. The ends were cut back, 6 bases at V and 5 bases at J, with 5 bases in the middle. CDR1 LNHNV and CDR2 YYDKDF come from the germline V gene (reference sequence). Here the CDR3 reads CATRGDNEQFF. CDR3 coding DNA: TGTGCCACCAGAGGGGACAATGAGCAGTTCTTC. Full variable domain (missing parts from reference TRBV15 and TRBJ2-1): DAMVIQNPRYQVTQFGKPVTLSCSQTLNHNVMYWYQQKSSQAPKLLFHYYDKDFNNEADTPDNFQSRRPNTSFCFLDIRSPGLGDTAMYLCATRGDNEQFFGPGTRLTVL.

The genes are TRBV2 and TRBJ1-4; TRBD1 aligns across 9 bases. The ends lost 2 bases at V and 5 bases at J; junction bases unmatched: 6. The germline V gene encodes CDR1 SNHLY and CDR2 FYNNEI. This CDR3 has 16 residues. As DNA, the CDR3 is TGTGCCAGCAGTGAATCCTCACAGGGGGCAAATGAAAAACTGTTTTTT. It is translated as CASSESSQGANEKLFF.

The CDR3 protein is CATRSSTDTQYF. The CDR3 nucleotides read TGTGCCACCAGATCGTCCACAGATACGCAGTATTTT. V gene TRBV24-1 combines with J gene TRBJ2-3; no definite D call. Germline CDR1 and CDR2: KGHDR and SFDVKD. The CDR3 is 12 amino acids. V lost 7 bases, J lost 2 bases, and 6 bases lay in between.

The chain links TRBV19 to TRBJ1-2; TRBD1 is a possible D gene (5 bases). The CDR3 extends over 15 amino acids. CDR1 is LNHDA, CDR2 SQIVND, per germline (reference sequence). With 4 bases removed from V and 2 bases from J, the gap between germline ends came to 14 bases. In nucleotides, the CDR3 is TGTGCCAGTAGTACCCCTCGGGGGAACAACTATGGCTACACCTTC. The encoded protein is CASSTPRGNNYGYTF.

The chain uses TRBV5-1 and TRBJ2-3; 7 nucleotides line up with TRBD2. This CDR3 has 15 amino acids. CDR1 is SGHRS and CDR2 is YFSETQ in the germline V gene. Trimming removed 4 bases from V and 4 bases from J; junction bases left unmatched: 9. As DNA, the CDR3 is TGCGCCAGCAGCCCCGATGGGAGGGCCCCAGATACGCAGTATTTT. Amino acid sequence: CASSPDGRAPDTQYF.

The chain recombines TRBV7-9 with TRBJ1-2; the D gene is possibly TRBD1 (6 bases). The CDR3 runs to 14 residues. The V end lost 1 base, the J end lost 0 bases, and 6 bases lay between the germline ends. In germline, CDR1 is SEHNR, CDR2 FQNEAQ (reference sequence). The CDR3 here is CASSLGTANYGYTF. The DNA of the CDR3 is TGTGCCAGCAGCTTAGGGACAGCTAACTATGGCTACACCTTC.

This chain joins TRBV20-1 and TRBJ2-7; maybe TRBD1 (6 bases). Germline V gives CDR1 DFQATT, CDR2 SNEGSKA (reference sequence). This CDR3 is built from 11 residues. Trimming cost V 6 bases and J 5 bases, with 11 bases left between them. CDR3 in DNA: TGCAGTGCCAGAAGGGGGAACGAGCAGTACGTC. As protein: CSARRGNEQYV.

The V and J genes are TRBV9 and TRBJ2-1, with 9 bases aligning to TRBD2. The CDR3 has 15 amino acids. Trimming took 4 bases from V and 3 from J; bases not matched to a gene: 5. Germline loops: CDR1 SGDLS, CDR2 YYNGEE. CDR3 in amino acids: CASSSEREVYNEQFF. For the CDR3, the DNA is TGTGCCAGCAGCTCCGAGCGGGAGGTCTACAATGAGCAGTTCTTC.

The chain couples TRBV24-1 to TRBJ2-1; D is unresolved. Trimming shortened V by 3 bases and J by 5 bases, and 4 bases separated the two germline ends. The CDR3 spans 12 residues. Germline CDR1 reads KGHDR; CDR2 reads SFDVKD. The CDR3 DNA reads TGTGCCACCAGTGATCCAAACAATGAGCAGTTCTTC. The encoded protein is CATSDPNNEQFF.

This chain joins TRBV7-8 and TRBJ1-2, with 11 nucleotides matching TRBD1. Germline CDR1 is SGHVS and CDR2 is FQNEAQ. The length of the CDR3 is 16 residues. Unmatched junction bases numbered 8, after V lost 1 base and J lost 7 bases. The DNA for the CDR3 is TGTGCCAGCAGCTTAGGAGGAGGACAGGGGGCGGCTGGCTACACCTTC. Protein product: CASSLGGGQGAAGYTF.

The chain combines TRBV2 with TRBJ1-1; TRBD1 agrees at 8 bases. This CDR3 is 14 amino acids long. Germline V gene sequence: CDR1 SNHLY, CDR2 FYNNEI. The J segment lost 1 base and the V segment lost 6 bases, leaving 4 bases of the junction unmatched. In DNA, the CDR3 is TGTGCCAGCAGGGGGGGGACAGGGAACACTGAAGCTTTCTTT. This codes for CASRGGTGNTEAFF.

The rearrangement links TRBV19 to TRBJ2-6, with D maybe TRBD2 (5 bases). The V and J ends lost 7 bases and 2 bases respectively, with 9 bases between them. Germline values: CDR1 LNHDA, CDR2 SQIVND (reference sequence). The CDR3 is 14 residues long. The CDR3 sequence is CASTPGAGANVLTF. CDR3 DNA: TGTGCCAGTACCCCCGGGGCTGGGGCCAACGTCCTGACTTTC.

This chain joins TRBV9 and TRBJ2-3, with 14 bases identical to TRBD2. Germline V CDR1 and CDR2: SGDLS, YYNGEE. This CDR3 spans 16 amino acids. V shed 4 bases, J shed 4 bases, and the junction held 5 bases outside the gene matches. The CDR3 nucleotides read TGTGCCAGCAGCCCTGGGACTAGCGGGAGTGCAGATACGCAGTATTTT. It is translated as CASSPGTSGSADTQYF.

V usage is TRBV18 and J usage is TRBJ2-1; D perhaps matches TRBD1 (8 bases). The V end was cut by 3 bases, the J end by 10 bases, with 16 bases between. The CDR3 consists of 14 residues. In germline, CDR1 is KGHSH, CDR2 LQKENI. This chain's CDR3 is CASSPQQGGREQFF. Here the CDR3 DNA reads TGTGCCAGCTCACCTCAACAGGGGGGGCGGGAGCAGTTCTTC.

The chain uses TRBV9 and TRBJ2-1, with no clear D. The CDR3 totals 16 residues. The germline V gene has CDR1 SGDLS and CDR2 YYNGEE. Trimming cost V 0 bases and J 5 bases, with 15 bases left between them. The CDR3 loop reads CASSVATAKENNEQFF. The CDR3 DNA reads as TGTGCCAGCAGCGTAGCTACCGCGAAGGAGAACAATGAGCAGTTCTTC. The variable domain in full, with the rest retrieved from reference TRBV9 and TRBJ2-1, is DSGVTQTPKHLITATGQRVTLRCSPRSGDLSVYWYQQSLDQGLQFLIQYYNGEERAKGNILERFSAQQFPDLHSELNLSSLELGDSALYFCASSVATAKENNEQFFGPGTRLTVL.

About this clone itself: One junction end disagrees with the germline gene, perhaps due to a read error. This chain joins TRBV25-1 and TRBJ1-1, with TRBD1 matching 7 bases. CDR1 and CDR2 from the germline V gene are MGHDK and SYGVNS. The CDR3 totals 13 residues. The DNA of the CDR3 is TGTGCAAGCAGGGGGGCGGGGAACACTGAAGCTTTCTTT. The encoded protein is CASRGAGNTEAFF.

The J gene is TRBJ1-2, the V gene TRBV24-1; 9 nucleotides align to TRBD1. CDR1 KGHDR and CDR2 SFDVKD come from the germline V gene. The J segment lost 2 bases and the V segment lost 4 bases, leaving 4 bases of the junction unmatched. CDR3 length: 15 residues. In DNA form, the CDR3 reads TGTGCCACCAGTGAGTCCGGGACAGGGAACTATGGCTACACCTTC. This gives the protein CATSESGTGNYGYTF.

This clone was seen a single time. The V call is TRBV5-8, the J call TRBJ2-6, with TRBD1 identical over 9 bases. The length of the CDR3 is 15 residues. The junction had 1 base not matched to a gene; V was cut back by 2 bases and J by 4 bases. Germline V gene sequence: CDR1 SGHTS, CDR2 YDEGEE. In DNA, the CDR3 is TGTGCCAGCAGCTTTGGGACAGGGGGGGCCAACGTCCTGACTTTC. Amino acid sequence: CASSFGTGGANVLTF.

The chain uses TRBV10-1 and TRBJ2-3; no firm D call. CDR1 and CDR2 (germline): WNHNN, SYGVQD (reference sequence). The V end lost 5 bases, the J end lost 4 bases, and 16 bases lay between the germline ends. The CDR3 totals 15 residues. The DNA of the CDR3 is TGCGCCAGCAGTCCCTCCGAGAATCTCGCAGATACGCAGTATTTT. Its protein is CASSPSENLADTQYF.

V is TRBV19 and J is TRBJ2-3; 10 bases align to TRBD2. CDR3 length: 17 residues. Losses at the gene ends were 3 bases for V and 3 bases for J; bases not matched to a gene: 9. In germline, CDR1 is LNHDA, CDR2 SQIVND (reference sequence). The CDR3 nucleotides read TGTGCCAGTAGTATTGGTCAAGCGGGAGGGCCAACAGATACGCAGTATTTT. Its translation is CASSIGQAGGPTDTQYF.

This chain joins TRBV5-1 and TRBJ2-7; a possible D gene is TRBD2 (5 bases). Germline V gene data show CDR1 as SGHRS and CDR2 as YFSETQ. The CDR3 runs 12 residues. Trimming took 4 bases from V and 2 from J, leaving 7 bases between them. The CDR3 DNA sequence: TGCGCCAGCAGCCCCGGGGCCTACGAGCAGTACTTC. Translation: CASSPGAYEQYF.

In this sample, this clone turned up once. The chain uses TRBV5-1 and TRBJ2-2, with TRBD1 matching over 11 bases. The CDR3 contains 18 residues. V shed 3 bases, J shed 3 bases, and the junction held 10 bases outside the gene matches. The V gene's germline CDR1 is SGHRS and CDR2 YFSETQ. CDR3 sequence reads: CASSSDRGRDRYTGELFF. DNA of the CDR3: TGCGCCAGCAGCTCGGACAGGGGGCGAGATAGGTACACCGGGGAGCTGTTTTTT.

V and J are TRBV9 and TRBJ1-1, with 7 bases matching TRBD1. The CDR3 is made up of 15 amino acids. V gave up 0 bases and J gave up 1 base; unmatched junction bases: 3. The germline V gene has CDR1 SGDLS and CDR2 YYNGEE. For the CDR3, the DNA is TGTGCCAGCAGCGTAGAATGGACAGGGAACACTGAAGCTTTCTTT. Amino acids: CASSVEWTGNTEAFF.